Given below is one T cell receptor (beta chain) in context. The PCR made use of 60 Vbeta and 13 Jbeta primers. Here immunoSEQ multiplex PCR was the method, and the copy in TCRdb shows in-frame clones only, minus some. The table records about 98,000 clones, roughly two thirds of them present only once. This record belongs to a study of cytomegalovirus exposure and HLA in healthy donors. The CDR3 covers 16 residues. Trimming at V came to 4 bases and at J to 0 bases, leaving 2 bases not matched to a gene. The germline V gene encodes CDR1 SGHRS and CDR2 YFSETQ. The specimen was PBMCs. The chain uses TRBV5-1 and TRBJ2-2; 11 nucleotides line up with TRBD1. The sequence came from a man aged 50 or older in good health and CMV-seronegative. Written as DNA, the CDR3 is TGCGCCAGCAGCAGGACAGGGGGCGCGAACACCGGGGAGCTGTTTTTT. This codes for CASSRTGGANTGELFF. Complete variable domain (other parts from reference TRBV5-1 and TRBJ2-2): KAGVTQTPRYLIKTRGQQVTLSCSPISGHRSVSWYQQTPGQGLQFLFEYFSETQRNKGNFPGRFSGRQFSNSRSEMNVSTLELGDSALYLCASSRTGGANTGELFFGEGSRLTVL.